This TCR beta chain was identified during a study of blood T cell repertoires in COVID-19. For the study at large: Samples taken during acute and convalescent COVID-19 were collected in the United States, Italy and Spain.

Original methodology: Nucleated cell number was recorded as an estimate derived from reference gene primer amplification. Sequencing used immunoSEQ multiplex PCR; TCRdb keeps in-frame clones, though not all of them. The V and J calls and clone size are taken from that table; D and trimming were inferred from the DNA. Altogether roughly 92,000 clones are present, roughly 91% being singletons, with the ten largest covering approximately 5%. The CDR3 has 15 residues. Trimming pared 5 bases from V and 6 bases from J, leaving 19 bases between. Germline-derived CDR1 and CDR2 are SGHAT and FQNNGV. The specimen was peripheral blood. The rearrangement joins TRBV11-2 to TRBJ1-1; a weak D match, TRBD1 (6 bases). The origin of this receptor is a woman older than 75 with acute or convalescent COVID-19. CDR3 bases: TGTGCCAGCAGCCTACGGGGGGCTGGGGGGGCTGAAGCTTTCTTT. Encoded protein: CASSLRGAGGAEAFF.